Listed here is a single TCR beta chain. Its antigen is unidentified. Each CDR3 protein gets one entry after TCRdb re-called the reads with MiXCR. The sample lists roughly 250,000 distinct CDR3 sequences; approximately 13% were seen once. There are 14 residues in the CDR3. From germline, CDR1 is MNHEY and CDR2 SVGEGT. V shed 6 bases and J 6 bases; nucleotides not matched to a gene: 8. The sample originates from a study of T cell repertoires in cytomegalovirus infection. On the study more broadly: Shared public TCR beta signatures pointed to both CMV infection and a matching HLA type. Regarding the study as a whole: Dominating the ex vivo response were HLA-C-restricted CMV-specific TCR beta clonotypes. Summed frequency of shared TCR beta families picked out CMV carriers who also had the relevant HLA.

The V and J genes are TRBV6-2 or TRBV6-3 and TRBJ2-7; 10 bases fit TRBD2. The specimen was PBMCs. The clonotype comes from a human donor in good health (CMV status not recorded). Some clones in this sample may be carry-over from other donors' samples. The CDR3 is CASSASGRASEQYF. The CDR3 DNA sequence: TGTGCCAGCAGCGCAAGCGGGAGGGCTTCCGAGCAGTACTTC.